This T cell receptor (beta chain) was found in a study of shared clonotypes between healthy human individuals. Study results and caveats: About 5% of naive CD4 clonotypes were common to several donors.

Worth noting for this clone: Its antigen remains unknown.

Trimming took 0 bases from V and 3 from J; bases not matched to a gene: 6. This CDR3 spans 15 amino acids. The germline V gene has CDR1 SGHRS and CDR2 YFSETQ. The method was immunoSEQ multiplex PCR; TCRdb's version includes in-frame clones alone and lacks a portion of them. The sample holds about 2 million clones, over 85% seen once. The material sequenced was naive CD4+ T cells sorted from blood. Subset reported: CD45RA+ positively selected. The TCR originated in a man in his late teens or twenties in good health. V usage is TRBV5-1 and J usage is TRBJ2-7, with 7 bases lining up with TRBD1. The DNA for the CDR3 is TGCGCCAGCAGCTTGGAACAGGGGATCTACTACGAGCAGTACTTC. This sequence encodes CASSLEQGIYYEQYF. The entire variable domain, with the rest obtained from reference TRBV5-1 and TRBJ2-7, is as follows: KAGVTQTPRYLIKTRGQQVTLSCSPISGHRSVSWYQQTPGQGLQFLFEYFSETQRNKGNFPGRFSGRQFSNSRSEMNVSTLELGDSALYLCASSLEQGIYYEQYFGPGTRLTVT.